The 2 T cell receptor beta chains given below trace back to one sample, sequenced in a study of T cells after yellow fever vaccination. TCRdb called the 5' RACE reads again in MiXCR, with one record for every CDR3 protein. This table holds around 550,000 distinct CDR3 sequences, roughly a fifth found once. The specimen was PBMCs, collected 15 days after the yellow fever booster vaccination. The receptors come from a man younger than 40 who received the YFV17D yellow fever vaccine.

This clonotype was detected only a few times. V is TRBV7-9 and J is TRBJ2-5; a weak D match, TRBD1 (6 bases). The CDR3 runs 13 residues. Germline assignment: CDR1 SEHNR and CDR2 FQNEAQ (reference sequence). V was cut by 6 bases and J by 5 bases, with 13 bases left in between. The CDR3: CASRGTGWETQYF. DNA of the CDR3: TGTGCCAGCAGAGGAACAGGGTGGGAGACCCAGTACTTC.

The DNA of the CDR3 is TGCGCCAGCAGCGGGGGACAAGCAGATACGCAGTATTTT. Its protein is CASSGGQADTQYF. The chain has TRBV5-1 and TRBJ2-3; maybe TRBD1 (6 bases). The V end lost 4 bases, the J end lost 4 bases, and 10 bases lay between the germline ends. Germline loops: CDR1 SGHRS, CDR2 YFSETQ. The CDR3 covers 13 residues.